This T cell receptor beta chain was identified in a study of shared clonotypes between healthy human individuals. Study in general: Donors, aged 18 to 49, were a couple of women and a few men.

This clone occurred once. The target antigen is unknown. Study observations and caveats: Sharing across a handful of donors was seen in around 5% of naive CD4 clonotypes.

The material for each subset, its genomic DNA, was split evenly across several immunoSEQ plates. Using immunoSEQ multiplex PCR, the repertoire was profiled, and TCRdb retains in-frame clones only, with some absent. The data show roughly 2.5 million clones, 90% to 95% seen once. The sample consisted of naive CD4+ T cells sorted from blood. The subset is: CD45RA+ positively selected. This TCR was recovered from a man younger than 30 in good health.

Here the CDR3 DNA reads TGCGCCAGCAGCCAAGAGGGAGCGGGAGGGCGAGAGACCCAGTACTTC. This sequence encodes CASSQEGAGGRETQYF. The chain has TRBV4-3 and TRBJ2-5, with TRBD2 matching 10 bases. CDR3 length equals 16 residues. After removal of 0 bases from V and 4 bases from J, the junction contained 5 bases not matched to a gene. The germline CDR1 and CDR2 sequences are LGHNA and YSLEER.